This T cell receptor (beta chain) was sequenced for a study of blood T cell repertoires in COVID-19 (dated by TCRdb to 2020 to 2022). Some background on the complete study: Samples covering the acute and convalescent phases of COVID-19 were provided by collaborators in the United States, Italy and Spain. The material from the prospective study consisted of cDNA or gDNA derived from T cells, B-cell-depleted T cells, or PBMCs. Subjects who had been exposed to COVID-19, were actively infected with it, or had recovered from it provided the deeply sampled blood TCRbeta repertoires that made up the dataset. The repertoires were released in a freely available public database intended as a resource for research on the immune response to SARS-CoV-2. Samples came from the ongoing ImmuneRACE study (first 160 participants) plus 1,254 subjects from 6 global collaborators. The sample metadata nearly always contained a de-identified subject ID, COVID-19 status, age in years and sex. Where HLA class I and class II types were available, the types were taken from metadata supplied by the sample provider, not from assay-based typing.

In the case of this clone: Its antigen is not yet known. Base quality data are lacking; no much larger clone is found one base away.

Compared with germline, V lacks 5 bases and J lacks 0 bases; bases without a gene match: 4. CDR1 SEHNR and CDR2 FQNEAQ are derived from the germline V gene (reference sequence). From the cysteine through the phenylalanine, the CDR3 covers 15 amino acids. The CDR3 DNA has 45 bases and is translated from base 1. At one collaborating source in Seattle, patients were enrolled during active infection and were followed longitudinally through the course of disease. Whole blood was collected in K2EDTA tubes by collaborating institutions according to the institutions' own protocols. Collaborator samples were shipped for TCRbeta analysis as frozen whole blood, isolated PBMCs, or DNA extracted from either sample type. The immunoSEQ Assay, a bias-controlled multiplex PCR, was used to amplify TCRbeta CDR3 regions from genomic DNA. Per the authors' processing: Within the assay, amplification of reference gene primers was used to estimate how many nucleated cells each sample contained. To quantify the absolute abundance of each unique TCRbeta CDR3 rearrangement, sequence reads were collapsed and filtered. For each sample, productive Simpson clonality was calculated as the square root of Simpson's diversity index over productive rearrangements. TCRdb re-hosts the immuneACCESS table, in-frame sequences only. Its copies lack some clones; in the studies checked, an unresolved V gene accounts for under half of them, and the cause for the rest is not known. The V and J calls and clone size are taken from that table; D and trimming were inferred from the DNA. The sample includes under 250,000 clones, with about 82% observed a single time. The ten largest account for around 6% of the sample.

The full study reports these points: The quantity of clinical and demographic metadata differed by source and by participant and was supplied without curation.

The chain links TRBV7-9 with TRBJ1-3, and 7 junctional nucleotides match TRBD1. This TCR came from a woman older than 75 with COVID-19, enrolled during active disease. Material: peripheral blood. The CDR3 region has the sequence CASSPGQISGNTIYF. The nucleotide sequence is TGTGCCAGCAGCCCGGGACAGATCTCTGGAAACACCATATATTTT.